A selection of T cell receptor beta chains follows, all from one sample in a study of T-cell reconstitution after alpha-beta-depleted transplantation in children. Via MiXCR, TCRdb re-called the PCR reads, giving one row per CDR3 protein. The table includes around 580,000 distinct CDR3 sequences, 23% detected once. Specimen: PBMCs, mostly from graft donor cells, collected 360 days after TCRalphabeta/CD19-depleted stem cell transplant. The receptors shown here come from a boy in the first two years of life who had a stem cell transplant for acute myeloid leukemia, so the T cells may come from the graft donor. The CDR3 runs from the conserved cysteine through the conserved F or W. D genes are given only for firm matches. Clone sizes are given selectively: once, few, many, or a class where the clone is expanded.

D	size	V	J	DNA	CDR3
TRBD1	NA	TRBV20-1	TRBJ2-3	TGCAGTGCGAAGGACAGGCCCCACACAGATACGCAGTATTTT	CSAKDRPHTDTQYF
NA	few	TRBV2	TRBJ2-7	TGTGCCAGCAAACTGTTGTCGGGTCGAGAGCAGTACTTC	CASKLLSGREQYF
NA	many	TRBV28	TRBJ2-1	TGTGCCAGCAGCTTAACCTACAATGAGCAGTTCTTC	CASSLTYNEQFF
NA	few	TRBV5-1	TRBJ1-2	TGCGCCAGCAGCTTGGAGACACCTGGGGGCTACACCTTC	CASSLETPGGYTF
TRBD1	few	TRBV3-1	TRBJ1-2	TGTGCCAGCAGCCAATCGGGACAGGGGAACTATGGCTACACCTTC	CASSQSGQGNYGYTF
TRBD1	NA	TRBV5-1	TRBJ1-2	TGCGCCAGCAGCTTTGGAGGGGGCGTCAACTATGGCTACACCTTC	CASSFGGGVNYGYTF
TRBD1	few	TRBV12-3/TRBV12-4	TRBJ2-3	TGTGCCAGCAGTCTACGGACAGGGGGCCGGAGAAGCACAGATACGCAGTATTTT	CASSLRTGGRRSTDTQYF
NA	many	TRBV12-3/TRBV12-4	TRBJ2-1	TGTGCCAGCAGTTTAGTGACGGGTCCAGTTAGGGGCTGGAATGAGCAGTTCTTC	CASSLVTGPVRGWNEQFF
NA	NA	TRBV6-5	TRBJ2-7	TGTGCCAGCAGTTACTCCCAAATTAGCGAGCAGTACTTC	CASSYSQISEQYF
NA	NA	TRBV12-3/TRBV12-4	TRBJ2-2	TGTGCCAGCAGCGCAATGGACAGGGAGGGCGGGGAGCTGTTTTTT	CASSAMDREGGELFF
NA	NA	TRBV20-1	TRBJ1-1	TGCAGTGCTAGGGCCACGGCCAGGAACACTGAAGCTTTCTTT	CSARATARNTEAFF
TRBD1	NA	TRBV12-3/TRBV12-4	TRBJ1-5	TGTGCCAGCAGGTCTCCTTCCGCGGACAGGGGCCCCGGGTGGAATCAGCCCCAGCATTTT	CASRSPSADRGPGWNQPQHF
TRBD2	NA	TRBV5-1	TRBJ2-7	TGCGCCAGCAGCTTGGAGGGGACTAGCTGGTACGAGCAGTACTTC	CASSLEGTSWYEQYF
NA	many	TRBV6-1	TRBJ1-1	TGTGCCAGCAGTGAAGTTTGGATGAACACTGAAGCTTTCTTT	CASSEVWMNTEAFF
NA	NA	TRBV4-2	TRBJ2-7	TGTGCCAGCAGCCCGGGGGTCCGGGTACAATTCTACGAGCAGTACTTC	CASSPGVRVQFYEQYF
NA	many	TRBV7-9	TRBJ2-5	TGTGCCAGCAGCTTAGACGGACAAGAGACCCAGTACTTC	CASSLDGQETQYF
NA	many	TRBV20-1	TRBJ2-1	TGCAGTGCTAGAGATGAAGTTGGGGGCCCTATCATCCCCCGTTACAATGAGCAGTTCTTC	CSARDEVGGPIIPRYNEQFF
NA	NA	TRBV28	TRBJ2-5	TGTGCCAGCAGGGGACCTAGCAGCGAGACCCAGTACTTC	CASRGPSSETQYF